The entry that follows covers one T cell receptor beta chain sequence. The sample has other DNA sequences that encode this CDR3 too. Original processing notes: Reference gene primer amplification gave estimated nucleated cell counts. Some clones are missing from TCRdb's copy, which holds only in-frame ones; the method was immunoSEQ multiplex PCR. Clone size and V and J calls were adopted from that table, with D and trimming inferred from the DNA. The data hold roughly 140,000 clones, with approximately 80% observed a single time. This specimen belongs to a study of blood T cell repertoires in COVID-19. On the study more broadly: The samples span acute and convalescent COVID-19 from the United States, Italy and Spain. T cells, B-cell-depleted T cells, or PBMCs supplied cDNA or gDNA.

V shed 0 bases, J shed 2 bases, and the junction held 3 bases outside the gene matches. This CDR3 contains 15 residues. Looked up from germline, CDR1 is SGHRS and CDR2 is YFSETQ. The gene calls are TRBV5-1 and TRBJ2-3, with 7 bases matching TRBD1. This receptor was identified in a man between 60 and 75 years old with active or convalescent COVID-19. Material: peripheral blood. CDR3 sequence reads: CASSLGQGVTDTQYF. The CDR3 DNA reads TGCGCCAGCAGCTTGGGGCAGGGGGTCACAGATACGCAGTATTTT. The complete variable domain, with remaining parts taken from reference TRBV5-1 and TRBJ2-3, reads KAGVTQTPRYLIKTRGQQVTLSCSPISGHRSVSWYQQTPGQGLQFLFEYFSETQRNKGNFPGRFSGRQFSNSRSEMNVSTLELGDSALYLCASSLGQGVTDTQYFGPGTRLTVL.